Listed below are T cell receptor beta chains from one sample, sequenced in a study of T cells after yellow fever vaccination. MiXCR was run by TCRdb on the 5' RACE reads, yielding one entry per CDR3 protein. The sample carries about 210,000 distinct CDR3 sequences, over 6.5% recorded once. The specimen was CD4+ T cells sorted from PBMCs, collected on the day of the yellow fever booster vaccination. These receptors were collected from a man under 40 who received the YFV17D yellow fever vaccine. CDR3s include the opening cysteine and the closing phenylalanine or tryptophan. The D gene is left open where the match is weak. Only part of the rows carry a size: once, few, many, or a class if the clone is expanded.

NA	NA	TRBV21-1	TRBJ2-7	TGTGCCAGCAGCACAAAGGTCCCCACAGGGGCGGCCTCCTACGAGCAGTACTTC	CASSTKVPTGAASYEQYF
NA	NA	TRBV12-3/TRBV12-4	TRBJ2-3	TGTGCCAGCAGCGAGACTACAGATACGCAGTATTTT	CASSETTDTQYF
TRBD2	many	TRBV3-1	TRBJ2-7	TGTGCCAGCAGCCCCCGAGGGCTAGCGGGAGGAGGCAACGAGCAGTACTTC	CASSPRGLAGGGNEQYF
NA	few	TRBV7-2	TRBJ2-4	TGTGCCAGCAGCTTAGGTTCCTCCCAAGCCAAAAACATTCAGTACTTC	CASSLGSSQAKNIQYF
TRBD1	few	TRBV7-8	TRBJ2-6	TGTGCCAGCAGCTTAACGCCGGGACAGCCGACCGGGGCCAACGTCCTGACTTTC	CASSLTPGQPTGANVLTF
TRBD2	NA	TRBV4-2	TRBJ2-4	TGTGCCAGCAGCCCACTGCAGATTTTCGGAGCGGGAGGCTATCTAGCCAAAAACATTCAGTACTTC	CASSPLQIFGAGGYLAKNIQYF
NA	many	TRBV7-2	TRBJ2-1	TGTGCCAGCAGCTTTTCAAGTCCCTCCGGTGAGCAGTTCTTC	CASSFSSPSGEQFF
NA	few	TRBV7-9	TRBJ2-7	TGTGCCAGCAGCCCACCCCCGGGCCGACTTGCCTACGAGCAGTACTTC	CASSPPPGRLAYEQYF
TRBD2	NA	TRBV11-2	TRBJ2-3	TGTGCCAGCAGCATGGGGGTAGGACTAGCGGGAGTGGCCGGCACAGATACGCAGTATTTT	CASSMGVGLAGVAGTDTQYF
TRBD2	NA	TRBV6-1	TRBJ2-5	TGTGCCAGCAAGCTCGGGACTAGCGGGCCCCTGAGGACCCAGTACTTC	CASKLGTSGPLRTQYF
NA	NA	TRBV24-1	TRBJ2-7	TGTGCCACCAGTGATTCTCGCAGGGCGTCCTACGAGCAGTACTTC	CATSDSRRASYEQYF
NA	few	TRBV5-4	TRBJ2-3	TGTGCCAGCAGCTTGGAGGCGGCTGGTCGCGCAGATACGCAGTATTTT	CASSLEAAGRADTQYF
TRBD1	few	TRBV20-1	TRBJ2-3	TGCAGTGCTAGTCGGCAGGGGGCGCTGGATACGCAGTATTTT	CSASRQGALDTQYF
NA	many	TRBV20-1	TRBJ2-5	TGCAGTGCAACGGGGGACTCTCAAGAGACCCAGTACTTC	CSATGDSQETQYF
NA	NA	TRBV5-1	TRBJ1-1	TGCGCCAGCAGCCGGAACGGGGAGGGGGGTGAAGCTTTCTTT	CASSRNGEGGEAFF
NA	few	TRBV24-1	TRBJ2-3	TGTGCCACCTCCAGACAGGGCACAGATACGCAGTATTTT	CATSRQGTDTQYF
NA	NA	TRBV4-3	TRBJ2-2	TGCGCCAGCAGCCAGGGATTGGGTCGGAACACCGGGGAGCTGTTTTTT	CASSQGLGRNTGELFF
NA	NA	TRBV7-2	TRBJ2-5	TGTGCCAGCAGCCCGGTGGCAGTGGCTATTCAAGAGACCCAGTACTTC	CASSPVAVAIQETQYF
NA	many	TRBV5-8	TRBJ2-1	TGTGCCAGCAGCTTTACTGGCTTCGATGAGCAGTTCTTC	CASSFTGFDEQFF
TRBD2	many	TRBV12-3/TRBV12-4	TRBJ2-5	TGTGCCAGCAGCCCCGGGACTATCCAAGAGACCCAGTACTTC	CASSPGTIQETQYF
TRBD2	many	TRBV29-1	TRBJ2-7	TGCAGCGTTAAAACTAGCGCAGACTACGAGCAGTACTTC	CSVKTSADYEQYF
TRBD2	many	TRBV6-5	TRBJ2-1	TGTGCCAGCAGATATAGCGGGAGCTATGAGCAGTTCTTC	CASRYSGSYEQFF
NA	few	TRBV6-2/TRBV6-3	TRBJ2-4	TGTGCCAGCAGCTCCGGACCCCGCATTCAGTACTTC	CASSSGPRIQYF
NA	many	TRBV7-2	TRBJ2-2	TGTGCCAGCAGCTTTTCTACCGCGAACACCGGGGAGCTGTTTTTT	CASSFSTANTGELFF
TRBD2	many	TRBV10-3	TRBJ2-1	TGTGCCATCAGTGAGTCGACTAGCGGGAGGGACAATGAGCAGTTCTTC	CAISESTSGRDNEQFF
TRBD1	many	TRBV20-1	TRBJ2-3	TGCAGCAGGGGGCGCACAGATACGCAGTATTTT	CSRGRTDTQYF
NA	many	TRBV5-6	TRBJ2-7	TGTGCCAGCAGCTTGCGCGGCAGGGCAAGCGAGCAGTACTTC	CASSLRGRASEQYF
NA	few	TRBV30	TRBJ1-5	TGTGCCTGGAGTGTCAGGGGAGGGCAGCCCCAGCATTTT	CAWSVRGGQPQHF
TRBD2	NA	TRBV7-8	TRBJ2-7	TGTGCCAGCAGCCTACCGGGACTAGCGGGAGGCTACGAGCAGTACTTC	CASSLPGLAGGYEQYF
NA	few	TRBV27	TRBJ2-6	TGTGCCAGCAGCGTAGGAGCGCCAGTAAGGCTCTCTGGGGCCAACGTCCTGACTTTC	CASSVGAPVRLSGANVLTF
TRBD1	NA	TRBV28	TRBJ2-7	TGTGCCAGCAGGGACAGGGGGCTTCGGGAGCAGTACTTC	CASRDRGLREQYF
TRBD2	few	TRBV6-2/TRBV6-3	TRBJ2-1	TGTGCCAGCAGGACGGGGACTAGCGGGGGCTACAATGAGCAGTTCTTC	CASRTGTSGGYNEQFF
NA	few	TRBV6-5	TRBJ2-1	TGTGCCAGCAGTTACTCGACTAGTACCAATGAGCAGTTCTTC	CASSYSTSTNEQFF
TRBD1	many	TRBV5-1	TRBJ2-7	TGCGCCAGCAGCTACAGGGGGATAAACGAGCAGTACTTC	CASSYRGINEQYF
TRBD2	many	TRBV24-1	TRBJ2-7	TGTGCCACCGCGAGTAGCGGGTCTCCCAACGAGCAGTACTTC	CATASSGSPNEQYF
NA	NA	TRBV19	TRBJ2-1	TGTGCCAGTAGTATGGGACGGGAATACAATGAGCAGTTCTTC	CASSMGREYNEQFF
NA	many	TRBV19	TRBJ2-1	TGTGCCAGTAGTGCTCTCCTTAGAAGACGGTTCAATGAGCAGTTCTTC	CASSALLRRRFNEQFF
TRBD1	few	TRBV10-3	TRBJ2-1	TGTGCCATCAGTTCCCAAGGGGGCGCGGGCAATGAGCAGTTCTTC	CAISSQGGAGNEQFF
NA	few	TRBV12-3/TRBV12-4	TRBJ2-7	TGTGCCAGCAGTTTTCCGGGCTCCGAGCAGTACTTC	CASSFPGSEQYF
NA	few	TRBV4-3	TRBJ2-3	TGCGCCAGCAGCCCGCGGCCCAATTTT	CASSPRPNF
NA	few	TRBV20-1	TRBJ2-2	TGCAGTGCCAGAAGGGACACCGGGGAGCTGTTTTTT	CSARRDTGELFF
NA	NA	TRBV20-1	TRBJ2-1	TGCAGTGCTAGAGTGGGTAGGAGCTCCTACAATGAGCAGTTCTTC	CSARVGRSSYNEQFF
NA	few	TRBV12-3/TRBV12-4	TRBJ1-1	TGTGCCAGCAGTGACAGGCATAGTACTGAAGCTTTCTTT	CASSDRHSTEAFF
NA	NA	TRBV5-6	TRBJ1-2	TGTGCCAGCAGCTTGGTTCTGGGTGAGATTGGCTACACCTTC	CASSLVLGEIGYTF
NA	few	TRBV11-2	TRBJ2-1	TGTGCCAGCAGCTCCGCAGCGGGCCTACAAAGCTCCTACAATGAGCAGTTCTTC	CASSSAAGLQSSYNEQFF
TRBD1	few	TRBV7-2	TRBJ2-7	TGTGCCAGCAGCTCAGTCACAGGGGGCAGGAACGAGCAGTACTTC	CASSSVTGGRNEQYF
TRBD2	few	TRBV20-1	TRBJ2-1	TGCAGTGCTTGGAGGGAGGGCGTCGGGGCCTACAATGAGCAGTTCTTC	CSAWREGVGAYNEQFF
NA	few	TRBV5-8	TRBJ1-2	TGTGCCAGCAGCCGCGGGTCCACCCTTAACTATGGCTACACCTTC	CASSRGSTLNYGYTF
TRBD1	few	TRBV30	TRBJ1-2	TGTGCCTGGCTCCAGGGACAGGGGCTCTCTAACTATGGCTACACCTTC	CAWLQGQGLSNYGYTF
NA	few	TRBV5-1	TRBJ2-4	TGCGCCAGCAGCTTGTTGGGCTATGAGCAAAACATTCAGTACTTC	CASSLLGYEQNIQYF
TRBD2	many	TRBV7-9	TRBJ2-1	TGTGCCAGCAGCCGCGTACCCTCGACTAGCGGCTACAATGAGCAGTTCTTC	CASSRVPSTSGYNEQFF
NA	few	TRBV27	TRBJ2-3	TGTGCCAGCAGTCCCCGGCGGACAGACACAGATACGCAGTATTTT	CASSPRRTDTDTQYF
TRBD1	few	TRBV18	TRBJ1-1	TGTGCCAGCTCACCCGGTACAGGACAGGGAAGCACTGAAGCTTTCTTT	CASSPGTGQGSTEAFF
TRBD1	few	TRBV5-1	TRBJ2-5	TGCGCCAGCAGCCGCGACAGGGTTGGCCAAGAGACCCAGTACTTC	CASSRDRVGQETQYF
NA	few	TRBV5-1	TRBJ2-5	TGCGCCAGCAGCGGGGCGGAGACCCAGTACTTC	CASSGAETQYF